This record covers a single TCR beta chain. Its antigen is as yet unknown. The data belong to a study of shared clonotypes between healthy human individuals. General study points: Lower generation probabilities were found for non-shared clonotypes than for those shared by all four donors.

Produced via immunoSEQ multiplex PCR; TCRdb's table is partial and in-frame only. The repertoire includes under 2.5 million clones, about 90% of them detected once, and roughly 0.34% sits in the top ten. The CDR3 sequence is 14 residues long. V lost 11 bases and J 7 bases, leaving 23 bases between the germline ends. Germline assignment: CDR1 MDHEN and CDR2 SYDVKM. The TCR originated in a man younger than 30 in good health. Some clones in this sample may be carry-over from other donors' samples. The J gene is TRBJ1-2, the V gene TRBV28; TRBD1 might be the D (5 bases). Sequences were obtained from naive CD4+ T cells from PBMCs. Subset indicated: CD45RA+ positively selected. CDR3 in amino acids: CAGRASQGWGGYTF. The CDR3 DNA is TGTGCCGGAAGGGCCTCTCAGGGTTGGGGTGGCTACACCTTC.